These 9 T cell receptor beta chains were sequenced from one sample in a study of T cells expressing NK-cell markers. TCRdb reprocessed the 5' RACE reads, keeping one entry per CDR3 protein, no DNA. The sample has 500,000 or so distinct CDR3 sequences. Sequencing input: blood T cells: a sorted CD56 or NKG2C T cell subset, CD4+ or CD8+ T cells, or bulk PBMC T cells (not recorded which). All receptors derive from a man younger than 35 in good health.

The chain links TRBV20-1 to TRBJ2-4; no DNA is available, so the TRBD1 call from TCRdb remains unchecked. This CDR3 is 14 amino acids long. From germline, CDR1 is DFQATT and CDR2 SNEGSKA (reference sequence). The CDR3 sequence: CSARDRTGENIQYF.

This chain joins TRBV29-1 and TRBJ1-1; checking the TCRdb D call of TRBD1 is not possible without DNA. CDR1 and CDR2 from the germline V gene are SQVTM and ANQGSEA. The CDR3 is 17 amino acids. Here the CDR3 reads CSATRQTGGTFGTEAFF. The variable domain in full, with the rest retrieved from reference TRBV29-1 and TRBJ1-1, is SAVISQKPSRDICQRGTSLTIQCQVDSQVTMMFWYRQQPGQSLTLIATANQGSEATYESGFVIDKFPISRPNLTFSTLTVSNMSPEDSSIYLCSATRQTGGTFGTEAFFGQGTRLTVV.

The chain links TRBV29-1 to TRBJ2-1; with no DNA, the TCRdb D assignment of TRBD2 cannot be verified. Germline V gene data show CDR1 as SQVTM and CDR2 as ANQGSEA. The CDR3 loop spans 16 amino acids. The CDR3 here is CSVDYDGTSVVNEQFF.

This sequence joins TRBV7-9 and TRBJ2-7; lacking DNA, the TRBD2 call made by TCRdb goes unchecked. The CDR3 sequence is 15 residues long. Germline V gene data show CDR1 as SEHNR and CDR2 as FQNEAQ (reference sequence). CDR3 in amino acids: CASSSLTSGSYEQYF.

CDR3 loop: CSAKPTDREEDTQYF. V gene TRBV20-1 combines with J gene TRBJ2-3; with no DNA, the TCRdb D assignment of TRBD1 cannot be verified. This CDR3 region has 15 residues. Germline V gene data show CDR1 as DFQATT and CDR2 as SNEGSKA (reference sequence).

The chain has TRBV29-1 and TRBJ1-4; TCRdb outputs TRBD1, but without DNA this stays unchecked. The CDR3 consists of 12 residues. The V gene's germline CDR1 is SQVTM and CDR2 ANQGSEA. The CDR3 sequence is CSVSHRDEKLFF.

The chain uses TRBV29-1 and TRBJ2-7; TCRdb outputs TRBD1, but without DNA this stays unchecked. The CDR3 has 13 amino acids. CDR1 and CDR2 from the germline V gene are SQVTM and ANQGSEA. CDR3 region: CSVEGARGYEQYF.

The V and J genes are TRBV7-2 and TRBJ2-7. Germline values: CDR1 SGHTA, CDR2 FQGNSA. This CDR3 spans 15 amino acids. The CDR3 protein is CASRHRGGTTYEQYF.

The genes are TRBV15 and TRBJ1-3. The CDR3 consists of 14 residues. The germline gives CDR1 LNHNV, CDR2 YYDKDF (reference sequence). CDR3 sequence: CATSWPLAGNTIYF.